Presented here are 17 T cell receptor beta chains from one specimen sequenced in a study of molecular identifiers for immune sequencing clone quantification. TCRdb re-analysed the PCR reads in MiXCR, keeping a single row per CDR3 protein. Here the sample spans some 320,000 distinct CDR3 sequences, roughly 23% being singletons. The sequenced sample was naive CD8+ T cells from blood, with Jurkat cell RNA spiked in. As for subset: FACS-sorted CD8+CD4-CCR7+CD45RA+ naive T cells. The receptors come from a human donor in good health. Some libraries in this study had Jurkat cell RNA spiked in.

Concerning this clonotype: A much larger clone lies one base from this, so it may be a read error. The chain couples TRBV6-5 to TRBJ2-7; possible D gene TRBD1, 5 bases. V was clipped by 6 bases and J by 2 bases, with 14 bases between them. Germline V gene sequence: CDR1 MNHEY, CDR2 SVGAGI. The CDR3 runs 14 residues. CDR3 sequence (DNA): TGTGCCAGCAGACAGACAGACCGCCCCTACGAGCAGTACTTC. Translation: CASRQTDRPYEQYF.

This clonotype has just a few counts. The genes are TRBV4-3 and TRBJ1-1; D is undetermined. The CDR3 contains 14 residues. The germline CDR1 and CDR2 sequences are LGHNA and YSLEER. V dropped 0 bases and J dropped 1 base, with 6 bases sitting between them. CDR3 nucleotide sequence: TGCGCCAGCAGCCAAGAAGGCCGGAACACTGAAGCTTTCTTT. Encoded protein: CASSQEGRNTEAFF.

Regarding this clonotype: A clone one base away is much larger, so this may be a read error. The V gene is TRBV6-5, the J gene TRBJ1-4; 7 nucleotides agree with TRBD1. V lost 5 bases to trimming and J lost 6 bases; unmatched junction nucleotides: 6. Germline V CDR1 and CDR2: MNHEY, SVGAGI. The CDR3 runs to 14 residues. CDR3 residues: CASSRGGTDEKLFF. CDR3 DNA sequence: TGTGCCAGCAGTCGGGGCGGGACAGATGAAAAACTGTTTTTT.

This clonotype was counted only a few times. The chain recombines TRBV28 with TRBJ1-2; maybe TRBD1 (5 bases). The CDR3 consists of 13 residues. CDR1 and CDR2 (germline): MDHEN, SYDVKM. Between the trimmed V and J ends, which lost 6 bases and 2 bases, there was a span of 10 bases. The chain's CDR3 is CASSDRLNYGYTF. CDR3 coding DNA: TGTGCCAGCAGCGACAGACTCAACTATGGCTACACCTTC.

This clonotype was found a few times. V and J are TRBV19 and TRBJ2-3; D remains unclear. V was clipped by 3 bases and J by 4 bases, with 17 bases between them. This CDR3 spans 16 amino acids. Germline assignment: CDR1 LNHDA and CDR2 SQIVND (reference sequence). DNA for the CDR3: TGTGCCAGTAGTATTATTCCGGGCGCTCAGCCAGATACGCAGTATTTT. The encoded protein is CASSIIPGAQPDTQYF. The complete variable domain, with remaining parts taken from reference TRBV19 and TRBJ2-3, reads DGGITQSPKYLFRKEGQNVTLSCEQNLNHDAMYWYRQDPGQGLRLIYYSQIVNDFQKGDIAEGYSVSREKKESFPLTVTSAQKNPTAFYLCASSIIPGAQPDTQYFGPGTRLTVL.

This CDR3 is CATPASPRWSNQPQHF. CDR3 DNA sequence: TGTGCCACCCCCGCAAGCCCCCGGTGGAGCAATCAGCCCCAGCATTTT. The rearrangement joins TRBV6-5 to TRBJ1-5; no firm D call. V shed 10 bases and J shed 1 base, with 20 bases lying between them. The CDR3 has 16 amino acids. Germline CDR1 reads MNHEY; CDR2 reads SVGAGI.

The genes are TRBV20-1 and TRBJ2-7, with 7 bases matching TRBD2. This CDR3 comprises 16 residues. Germline CDR1 and CDR2: DFQATT and SNEGSKA (reference sequence). The J segment lost 0 bases and the V segment lost 6 bases, leaving 14 bases of the junction unmatched. CDR3 in amino acids: CSANAPRTSRSYEQYF. DNA of the CDR3: TGCAGTGCGAACGCTCCCCGGACTAGTCGCTCCTACGAGCAGTACTTC.

The table lists this clonotype with a few counts. This chain joins TRBV6-5 and TRBJ1-5; 7 bases are shared with TRBD1. V shed 7 bases and J 6 bases; nucleotides not matched to a gene: 12. CDR1 and CDR2 from the germline V gene are MNHEY and SVGAGI. The CDR3 contains 15 residues. CDR3 sequence: CASKNPGTVGQPQHF. DNA of the CDR3: TGTGCCAGCAAAAATCCCGGGACAGTGGGTCAGCCCCAGCATTTT.

Points on this clonotype: A single base separates this from a much larger clone, so it may be a read error. The V and J genes are TRBV4-3 and TRBJ1-5; no reliable D call. CDR1 is LGHNA, CDR2 YSLEER, per germline. The length of the CDR3 is 13 residues. The CDR3 nucleotides are TGCGCCGGCAGCCAAGTGGCTTTTCAGCCCCAGCATTTT. Residues: CAGSQVAFQPQHF.

A few counts support this clonotype. V usage is TRBV20-1 and J usage is TRBJ2-7; TRBD2 aligns across 16 bases. CDR1 and CDR2 from the germline V gene are DFQATT and SNEGSKA (reference sequence). Unmatched junction bases numbered 21, after V lost 2 bases and J lost 2 bases. The CDR3 sequence is 22 residues long. The DNA of the CDR3 is TGCAGTGCTAGAACCCGGGGGGATTCCGGGACTAGCGGGAGGGGAGGGCCCTACGAGCAGTACTTC. Amino acid sequence: CSARTRGDSGTSGRGGPYEQYF.

The chain uses TRBV6-5 and TRBJ2-7, with D perhaps TRBD1 (5 bases). V was shortened by 4 bases and J by 5 bases, with 12 bases between the two germline ends. CDR3 length equals 13 residues. Germline V CDR1 and CDR2: MNHEY, SVGAGI. The CDR3 DNA reads TGTGCCAGCAGTTTGGGAAGGGGCCACGAGCAGTACTTC. Its translation is CASSLGRGHEQYF.

This clonotype was counted ten times or more. The V call is TRBV9, the J call TRBJ2-2; TRBD2 matches 8 bases. The trim removed 4 bases at V and 3 bases at J, leaving 8 bases unmatched. CDR3 length: 16 amino acids. From germline, CDR1 is SGDLS and CDR2 YYNGEE. Here the CDR3 DNA reads TGTGCCAGCAGCACCCCGCCGGGGGGGTACACCGGGGAGCTGTTTTTT. It codes for CASSTPPGGYTGELFF.

The sample holds a few counts of this clonotype. This rearrangement joins TRBV5-8 to TRBJ2-7, with 9 bases aligning to TRBD1. CDR3 length equals 14 residues. Looked up from germline, CDR1 is SGHTS and CDR2 is YDEGEE. V dropped 4 bases and J dropped 4; count of bases not matched to a gene: 6. The CDR3 protein is CASSLETGGYEQYF. DNA of the CDR3: TGTGCCAGCAGCCTGGAGACAGGGGGTTACGAGCAGTACTTC.

With respect to this clonotype: This sequence may be a read error, since a much larger clone differs from it by one base. J is TRBJ1-5 and V is TRBV4-1, with unresolved D. The CDR3 extends over 13 amino acids. CDR1 and CDR2 (germline): MGHRA, YSYEKL. CDR3 DNA: TGCGCCAGCGGCCAAGATGGGTATCAGCCCCAGCATTTT. This sequence encodes CASGQDGYQPQHF.

With regard to this clonotype: At one end, the junction sequence differs from germline, possibly due to a read error. The chain recombines TRBV30 with TRBJ2-7; possibly TRBD1 for D (5 bases). CDR1 is GTSNPN and CDR2 is SVGIG in the germline V gene (reference sequence). This CDR3 spans 12 amino acids. CDR3 DNA sequence: TGTGCCTGGAGTGTAAGGGGCTACGAGCGGTACTTC. This gives the protein CAWSVRGYERYF.

This clonotype came up many times. CDR3: CASSLEYSSYEQYF. In nucleotides, the CDR3 is TGTGCCAGCAGCTTGGAGTACAGCTCCTACGAGCAGTACTTC. The J gene is TRBJ2-7, the V gene TRBV5-6; D remains ambiguous. This CDR3 has 14 residues. Germline V CDR1 and CDR2: SGHDT, YYEEEE. Between the trimmed V and J ends, which lost 0 bases and 0 bases, there was a span of 7 bases.

This clonotype has a count of ten or more. The chain is built from TRBV5-1 and TRBJ2-6; perhaps TRBD1 as D (6 bases). There are 15 residues in the CDR3. V lost 3 bases, J lost 0 bases, and 7 bases lay in between. Germline V gives CDR1 SGHRS, CDR2 YFSETQ. CDR3 in DNA: TGCGCCAGCAGCTACAGGGACTCTGGGGCCAACGTCCTGACTTTC. Translating gives CASSYRDSGANVLTF.